Sequencing of this TCR beta chain was carried out in a study of blood T cell repertoires in COVID-19. Study-level background: PBMCs, B-cell-depleted T cells, or T cells provided the cDNA or gDNA that made up the material.

Seattle cases were enrolled at active infection and followed longitudinally. Only one count was recorded for this clone. In the source study's methods: Reference gene primers were amplified, and this amplification served to estimate nucleated cell counts. The assay was immunoSEQ multiplex PCR, and TCRdb's table has in-frame clones only and misses some. D and trimming come from the DNA, and the V and J calls and clone size come from that table. Seen here are more than 200,000 clones, approximately 90% observed once, and the top ten hold under 3.5%. What was sequenced was peripheral blood. The source of this sequence is a man aged 25 to 40 with COVID-19, enrolled during active disease.

Written as DNA, the CDR3 is TGTGCCAGCAGCCCCAGGCGCCATGAGCAGTTCTTC. This translates into CASSPRRHEQFF. The chain links TRBV14 to TRBJ2-1; no clear D. The V and J ends lost 4 bases and 8 bases respectively, with 9 bases between them. Germline CDR1 is SGHDN and CDR2 is FVKESK. The CDR3 is 12 residues long.